Each of the 2 T cell receptor beta chains below was sequenced from the same sample in a study of shared clonotypes between healthy human individuals. The assay was immunoSEQ multiplex PCR, and TCRdb's table has in-frame clones only and misses some. The data show 2 million to 2.5 million clones, just over 90% seen once. Input material: naive CD4+ T cells from PBMCs. Subset in this sample: CD45RA+ positively selected. These receptors all come from a man between 18 and 35 years old in good health. Some clones in this sample may be carry-over from other donors' samples.

The V and J genes are TRBV4-2 and TRBJ1-1; tentative D call: TRBD1 (5 bases). This CDR3 is 16 amino acids long. The V and J ends lost 4 bases and 1 base respectively, with 16 bases between them. Germline loops: CDR1 LGHNA, CDR2 YNFKEQ. The DNA for the CDR3 is TGTGCCAGCAGCCCGGCCCTACCGACAGAGAACACTGAAGCTTTCTTT. Its translation is CASSPALPTENTEAFF.

V usage is TRBV7-3 and J usage is TRBJ2-5, with 8 bases aligning to TRBD2. Germline V CDR1 and CDR2: SGHTA, FQGTGA. The CDR3 has 15 residues. V shed 5 bases, J shed 7 bases, and the junction held 12 bases outside the gene matches. The CDR3 loop is CASSASRGEGGTQYF. Written as DNA, the CDR3 is TGTGCCAGCAGCGCCTCGCGGGGGGAAGGAGGGACCCAGTACTTC.